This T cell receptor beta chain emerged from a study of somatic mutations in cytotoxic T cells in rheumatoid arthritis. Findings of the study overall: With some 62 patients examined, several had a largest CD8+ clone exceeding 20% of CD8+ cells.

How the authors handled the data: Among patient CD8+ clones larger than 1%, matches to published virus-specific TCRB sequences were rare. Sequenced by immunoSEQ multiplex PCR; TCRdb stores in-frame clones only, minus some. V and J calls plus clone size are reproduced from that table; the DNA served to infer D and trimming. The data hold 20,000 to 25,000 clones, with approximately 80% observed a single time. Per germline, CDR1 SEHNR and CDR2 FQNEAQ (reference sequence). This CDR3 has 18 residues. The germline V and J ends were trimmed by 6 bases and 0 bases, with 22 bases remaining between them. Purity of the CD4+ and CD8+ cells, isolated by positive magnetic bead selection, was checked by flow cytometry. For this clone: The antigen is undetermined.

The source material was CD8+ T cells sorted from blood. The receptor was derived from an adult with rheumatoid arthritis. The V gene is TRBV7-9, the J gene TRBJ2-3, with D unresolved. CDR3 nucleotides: TGTGCCAGCAGTTCTACGGAGCCTCGCCTCCATAGCACAGATACGCAGTATTTT. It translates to CASSSTEPRLHSTDTQYF.